A selection of T cell receptor beta chains follows, all from one sample in a study of shared clonotypes between healthy human individuals. Clones were sequenced by immunoSEQ multiplex PCR, and TCRdb holds only the in-frame ones, with some missing. The sample has approximately 980,000 clones; over 60% are singletons. The sequencing sample was made of memory CD4+ T cells sorted from blood. Receptor source: a man in his late teens or twenties in good health. The CDR3 runs from the conserved cysteine through the conserved F or W. The D gene is left open where the match is weak. Clone size is given for some rows only: seen once, a few or many times, or a class if the clone is expanded.

D gene	V gene	CDR3 length	J gene	clone size	CDR3 protein	CDR3 DNA
.	TRBV6-1	13	TRBJ1-1	.	CASSEIPQREAFF	TGTGCCAGCAGTGAAATACCCCAGAGGGAAGCTTTCTTT
TRBD2	TRBV9	18	TRBJ2-3	.	CASSVVGGGAQGTDTQYF	TGTGCCAGCAGCGTAGTTGGCGGGGGGGCCCAAGGCACAGATACGCAGTATTTT
TRBD2	TRBV15	15	TRBJ2-5	.	CATSRRTGTTLRKYF	TGTGCCACCAGCAGACGTACCGGGACTACACTGAGAAAGTACTTC
.	TRBV5-4	14	TRBJ1-2	many	CASSLVQGGTGYTF	TGTGCCAGCAGCTTGGTACAGGGAGGTACTGGCTACACCTTC
.	TRBV6-1	11	TRBJ1-6	few	CASSDGSPLHF	TGTGCCAGCAGTGACGGTTCACCCCTCCACTTT
.	TRBV7-9	14	TRBJ1-1	.	CASTEAGLNTEAFF	TGTGCCAGCACCGAGGCAGGACTGAACACTGAAGCTTTCTTT
.	TRBV9	12	TRBJ1-4	.	CASSTADEKLFF	TGTGCCAGCAGCACCGCGGATGAAAAACTGTTTTTT
.	TRBV18	15	TRBJ1-4	.	CASSPTALSNEKLFF	TGTGCCAGCTCACCGACTGCGCTGTCTAATGAAAAACTGTTTTTT
TRBD1	TRBV29-1	14	TRBJ1-2	.	CSVDQNRGQGGYTF	TGCAGCGTTGACCAAAACAGGGGGCAGGGTGGCTACACCTTC
.	TRBV19	14	TRBJ1-5	once	CASSSWGSYQPQHF	TGTGCCAGTAGTAGCTGGGGATCCTATCAGCCCCAGCATTTT
TRBD2	TRBV6-1	15	TRBJ2-3	.	CASSERDGRTDTQYF	TGTGCCAGCAGTGAAAGGGACGGGAGGACAGATACGCAGTATTTT
.	TRBV10-3	15	TRBJ1-1	.	CAISESMTMNTEAFF	TGTGCCATCAGTGAGTCGATGACCATGAACACTGAAGCTTTCTTT
.	TRBV9	16	TRBJ2-7	.	CASSPSSTGRAYEQYF	TGTGCCAGCAGCCCTTCTTCGACAGGGAGGGCCTACGAGCAGTACTTC
TRBD2	TRBV9	15	TRBJ2-1	.	CASSVGTSGYNEQFF	TGTGCCAGCAGCGTAGGGACTAGCGGTTACAATGAGCAGTTCTTC
.	TRBV21-1	12	TRBJ2-1	few	CASRLQGNEQFF	TGTGCCAGCAGACTACAGGGGAATGAGCAGTTCTTC
TRBD1	TRBV5-1	14	TRBJ1-1	many	CASSPTPGQTEAFF	TGCGCCAGCAGTCCAACCCCGGGACAGACTGAAGCTTTCTTT
TRBD1	TRBV28	15	TRBJ1-2	.	CASSFPTGVNYGYTF	TGTGCCAGCAGTTTCCCGACAGGGGTTAACTATGGCTACACCTTC
.	TRBV5-1	15	TRBJ2-1	.	CASSLVGDTYNEQFF	TGCGCCAGCAGCTTGGTGGGGGATACCTACAATGAGCAGTTCTTC
.	TRBV27	13	TRBJ1-2	once	CASSRTENYGYTF	TGTGCCAGCAGTAGGACGGAGAACTATGGCTACACCTTC
.	TRBV14	13	TRBJ1-3	.	CASSQMAGNTIYF	TGTGCCAGCAGCCAAATGGCTGGAAACACCATATATTTT
TRBD2	TRBV18	15	TRBJ2-5	.	CASSPQSGGLETQYF	TGTGCCAGCTCCCCTCAAAGCGGGGGGTTGGAGACCCAGTACTTC
TRBD1	TRBV18	15	TRBJ1-3	.	CASSPGTGPGNTIYF	TGTGCCAGCTCACCCGGGACAGGACCTGGAAACACCATATATTTT
TRBD2	TRBV7-2	18	TRBJ2-7	few	CASSPTASGQVGSNEQYF	TGTGCCAGCAGCCCAACAGCTAGCGGGCAAGTGGGATCTAACGAGCAGTACTTC
TRBD1	TRBV23-1	17	TRBJ2-1	once	CASSQGTGTGGPNEQFF	TGCGCCAGCAGTCAGGGGACAGGGACCGGAGGACCCAATGAGCAGTTCTTC
.	TRBV11-2	14	TRBJ2-7	.	CASSPSQLSYEQYF	TGTGCCAGCAGCCCTAGCCAGCTATCCTACGAGCAGTACTTC